The present T cell receptor (beta chain) was sequenced within a study of CD8 T cells in ankylosing spondylitis. General study findings and limits: The clones that were linked to disease were reported to be significantly enriched in matched synovial fluid samples from ankylosing spondylitis patients. Apparently characteristic of ankylosing spondylitis blood was a TCR beta motif (under ten highly homologous variants).

TCRdb redid the calling of the 5' RACE reads with MiXCR, one entry per CDR3 protein. The sample consists of 25,000 to 35,000 distinct CDR3 sequences, 5.3% of them appearing once. The sample holds many counts of this clonotype. As yet, its antigen is unknown. Germline CDR1 is MGHDK and CDR2 is SYGVNS. The length of the CDR3 is 17 residues. V shed 9 bases, J shed 0 bases, and the junction held 14 bases outside the gene matches. Source material: blood, either unsorted or a sorted T cell fraction (not recorded which). The chain recombines TRBV25-1 with TRBJ1-5, with 7 bases lining up with TRBD1. This TCR came from a female donor with ankylosing spondylitis or in good health (not recorded which). CDR3 sequence (DNA): TGTGCCAGTCTATTTACGGACAGGTTGCGTAGCAATCAGCCCCAGCATTTT. Its translation: CASLFTDRLRSNQPQHF.